This TCR beta chain was captured by sequencing in a study of T cell changes during pregnancy in multiple sclerosis. The table came from immunoSEQ multiplex PCR; TCRdb's copy has only in-frame clones and leaves some out. The sample holds over 50,000 clones, 75% to 90% seen once. The source of this sequence is a female donor with multiple sclerosis, enrolled in a pregnancy study. The sequenced sample was CD4+ T cells from peripheral blood mononuclear cells, obtained in the third trimester of pregnancy.

The chain's CDR3 is CASRPGGTTNYGYTF. In DNA, the CDR3 is TGTGCCAGCAGGCCAGGGGGCACCACTAACTATGGCTACACCTTC. The chain is built from TRBV27 and TRBJ1-2, with 8 bases aligning to TRBD1. V dropped 6 bases and J dropped 0; count of bases not matched to a gene: 6. Germline-derived CDR1 and CDR2 are MNHEY and SMNVEV (reference sequence). The CDR3 spans 15 residues.